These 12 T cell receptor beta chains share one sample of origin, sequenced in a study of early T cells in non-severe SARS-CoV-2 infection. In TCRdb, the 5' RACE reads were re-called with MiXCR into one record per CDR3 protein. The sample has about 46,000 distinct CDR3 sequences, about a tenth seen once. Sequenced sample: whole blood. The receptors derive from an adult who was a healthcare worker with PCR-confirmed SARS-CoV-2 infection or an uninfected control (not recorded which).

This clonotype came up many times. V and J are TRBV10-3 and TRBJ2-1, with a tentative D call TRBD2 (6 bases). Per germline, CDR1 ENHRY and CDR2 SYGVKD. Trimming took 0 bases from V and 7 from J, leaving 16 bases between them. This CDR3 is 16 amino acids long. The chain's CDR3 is CAISESSSGNWNEQFF. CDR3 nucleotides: TGTGCCATCAGTGAGTCCAGTAGCGGCAACTGGAATGAGCAGTTCTTC.

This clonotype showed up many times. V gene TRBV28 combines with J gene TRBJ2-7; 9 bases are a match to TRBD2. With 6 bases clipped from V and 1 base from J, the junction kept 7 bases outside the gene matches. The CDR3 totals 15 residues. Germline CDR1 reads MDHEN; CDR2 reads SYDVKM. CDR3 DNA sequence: TGTGCCAGCAGGGGGTCACTAGCGGGTTCCTACGAGCAGTACTTC. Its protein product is CASRGSLAGSYEQYF.

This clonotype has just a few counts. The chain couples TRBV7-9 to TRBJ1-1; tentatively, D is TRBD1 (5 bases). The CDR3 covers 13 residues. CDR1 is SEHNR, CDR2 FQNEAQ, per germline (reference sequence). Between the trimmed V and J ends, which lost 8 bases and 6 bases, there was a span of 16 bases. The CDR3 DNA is TGTGCCAGCTCCGGGGCCGGTGGCGCTGAAGCTTTCTTT. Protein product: CASSGAGGAEAFF.

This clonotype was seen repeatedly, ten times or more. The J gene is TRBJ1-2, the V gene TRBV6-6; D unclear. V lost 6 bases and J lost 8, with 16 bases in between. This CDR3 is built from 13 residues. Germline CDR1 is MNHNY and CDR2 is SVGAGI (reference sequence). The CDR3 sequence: CASSPTTKRGYTF. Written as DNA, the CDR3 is TGTGCCAGCAGCCCGACGACGAAAAGGGGCTACACCTTC.

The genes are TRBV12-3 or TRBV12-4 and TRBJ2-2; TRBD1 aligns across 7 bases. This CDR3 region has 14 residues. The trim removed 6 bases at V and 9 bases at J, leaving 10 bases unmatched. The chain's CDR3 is CASRSGTERRELFF. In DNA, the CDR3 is TGTGCCAGCAGATCCGGGACAGAGCGTCGGGAGCTGTTTTTT.

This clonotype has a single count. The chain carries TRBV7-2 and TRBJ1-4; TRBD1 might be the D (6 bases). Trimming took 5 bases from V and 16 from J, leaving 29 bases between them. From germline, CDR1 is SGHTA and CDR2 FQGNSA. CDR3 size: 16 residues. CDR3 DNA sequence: TGTGCCAGCAGCCCCCACGGGGGCCTTTCGTCCGTACAACAGTTTTTT. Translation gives CASSPHGGLSSVQQFF.

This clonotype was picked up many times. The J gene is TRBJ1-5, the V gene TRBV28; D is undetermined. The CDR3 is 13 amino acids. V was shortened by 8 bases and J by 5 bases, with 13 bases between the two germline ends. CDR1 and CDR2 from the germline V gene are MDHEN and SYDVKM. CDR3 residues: CASGIYVDQPQHF. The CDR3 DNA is TGTGCCAGCGGTATTTATGTGGATCAGCCCCAGCATTTT.

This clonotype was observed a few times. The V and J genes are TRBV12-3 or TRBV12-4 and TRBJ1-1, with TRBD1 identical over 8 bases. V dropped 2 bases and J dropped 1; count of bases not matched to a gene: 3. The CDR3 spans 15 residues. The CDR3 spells CASSLSGTGNTEAFF. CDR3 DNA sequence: TGTGCCAGCAGTTTATCGGGGACAGGGAACACTGAAGCTTTCTTT.

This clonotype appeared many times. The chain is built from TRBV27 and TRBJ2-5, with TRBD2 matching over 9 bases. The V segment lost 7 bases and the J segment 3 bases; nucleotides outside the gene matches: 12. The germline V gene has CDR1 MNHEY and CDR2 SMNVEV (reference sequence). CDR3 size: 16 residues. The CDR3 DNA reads TGTGCCAGCACAAGGAGGGTGGGACTAGCAGAAGAGACCCAGTACTTC. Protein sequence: CASTRRVGLAEETQYF.

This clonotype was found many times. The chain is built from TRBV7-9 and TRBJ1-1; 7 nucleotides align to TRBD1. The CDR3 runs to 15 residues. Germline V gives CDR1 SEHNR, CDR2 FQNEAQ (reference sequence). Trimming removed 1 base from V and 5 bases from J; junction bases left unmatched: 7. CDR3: CASSLVHRGDTEAFF. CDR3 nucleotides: TGTGCCAGCAGCTTAGTACACAGGGGTGATACTGAAGCTTTCTTT.

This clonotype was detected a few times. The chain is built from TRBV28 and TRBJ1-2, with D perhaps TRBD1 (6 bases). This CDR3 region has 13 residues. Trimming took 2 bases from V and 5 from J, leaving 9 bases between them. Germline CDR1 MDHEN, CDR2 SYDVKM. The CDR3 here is CASSLAGEYGYTF. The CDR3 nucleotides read TGTGCCAGCAGTTTAGCAGGGGAGTATGGCTACACCTTC.

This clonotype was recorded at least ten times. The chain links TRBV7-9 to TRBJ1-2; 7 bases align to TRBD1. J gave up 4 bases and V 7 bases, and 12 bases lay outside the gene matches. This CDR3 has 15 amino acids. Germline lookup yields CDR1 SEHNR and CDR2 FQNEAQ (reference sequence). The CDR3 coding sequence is TGTGCCAGCACTGGGACAGCGCACGCCAGCTATGGCTACACCTTC. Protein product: CASTGTAHASYGYTF.